This note documents a single T cell receptor (beta chain) sequence. Its antigen is undetermined. In building TCR beta libraries, iRepertoire HTBI primers were used together with Arm-PCR of CDR3 regions. Using its own MiXCR run on the multiplex PCR reads, TCRdb lists one record per CDR3 protein. The data show approximately 350,000 distinct CDR3 sequences, roughly 24% seen once. Indicated time point: persistent/refractory GD, antithyroid drugs over 5 years with positive TRAb. The TCR library was made from RNA extracted from PBMCs. Germline V gene lookup returns CDR1 ENHRY and CDR2 SYGVKD. V lost 7 bases, J lost 4 bases, and 10 bases lay in between. The CDR3 runs to 13 residues. These data come from a study of regulatory T cells in long-lasting Graves disease. Regarding the study as a whole: There were preferences for TRBV28, TRBJ1-2 and TRBJ2-5 in persistent disease. The study found persistent patients shared more public clonotypes (over 2,500) than new patients (roughly 880). Thyroid tissue was not studied; only peripheral blood was.

The sequenced sample was peripheral blood mononuclear cells (PBMCs), obtained when the disease was refractory, from a patient treated with antithyroid drugs. This sequence joins TRBV10-3 and TRBJ1-4, with D perhaps TRBD1 (6 bases). This clonotype was sampled from a woman between 40 and 50 years old with Graves disease. The CDR3 sequence: CAIKGGGNEKLFF. The CDR3 nucleotides read TGTGCCATCAAGGGAGGGGGTAATGAAAAACTGTTTTTT.